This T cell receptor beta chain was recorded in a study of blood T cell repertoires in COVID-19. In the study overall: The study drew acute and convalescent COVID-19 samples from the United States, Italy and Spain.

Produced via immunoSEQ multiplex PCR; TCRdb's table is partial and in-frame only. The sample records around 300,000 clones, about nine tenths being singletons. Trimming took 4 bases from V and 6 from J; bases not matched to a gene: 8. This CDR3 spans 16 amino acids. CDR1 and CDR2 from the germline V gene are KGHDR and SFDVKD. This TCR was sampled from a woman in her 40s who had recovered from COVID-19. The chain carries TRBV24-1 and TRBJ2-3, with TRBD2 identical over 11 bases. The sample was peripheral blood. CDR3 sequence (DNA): TGTGCCACCAGTGACGCGACTAGCGGGGCATCTGATACGCAGTATTTT. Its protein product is CATSDATSGASDTQYF.